These T cell receptor beta chains were read from a single sample in a study of spatial heterogeneity in lung cancer. TCRdb fed the 5' RACE reads into MiXCR, producing one record per CDR3 protein. The data show tens of thousands of distinct CDR3 sequences, roughly 7.5% seen once. Sequencing was performed on PBMCs, taken at surgery. The receptors originated from a female donor with early-stage non-small cell lung cancer. CDR3s include the opening cysteine and the closing phenylalanine or tryptophan. Each record gives: V gene, J gene, clone size, D gene, CDR3 protein, CDR3 DNA. The D gene is left open where the match is weak. Clone size appears in some rows only: once, few, many, or a class for an expanded clone.

v_call: TRBV4-2; j_call: TRBJ1-2; clone_size: many; d_call: .; cdr3_aa: CASSQELNKGVTNYGYTF; cdr3_nt: TGTGCCAGCAGCCAAGAGTTGAACAAAGGGGTCACTAACTATGGCTACACCTTC
v_call: TRBV5-1; j_call: TRBJ2-3; clone_size: .; d_call: .; cdr3_aa: CASSLGPGTDTQYF; cdr3_nt: TGCGCCAGCAGCTTGGGACCCGGCACAGATACGCAGTATTTT
v_call: TRBV7-8; j_call: TRBJ1-1; clone_size: many; d_call: TRBD1; cdr3_aa: CASSLQGARAFF; cdr3_nt: TGTGCCAGCAGCCTACAGGGGGCGCGGGCTTTCTTT
v_call: TRBV15; j_call: TRBJ2-6; clone_size: many; d_call: .; cdr3_aa: CATSSIRPGANVLTF; cdr3_nt: TGTGCCACCAGCAGTATCCGCCCGGGGGCCAACGTCCTGACTTTC
v_call: TRBV5-1; j_call: TRBJ2-7; clone_size: few; d_call: .; cdr3_aa: CASSRAPGDLYEQYF; cdr3_nt: TGCGCCAGCAGCAGAGCCCCGGGGGACCTCTACGAGCAGTACTTC
v_call: TRBV9; j_call: TRBJ2-7; clone_size: many; d_call: TRBD1; cdr3_aa: CASSVAPQTGTYEQYF; cdr3_nt: TGTGCCAGCAGCGTAGCCCCCCAGACAGGGACCTACGAGCAGTACTTC
v_call: TRBV5-5; j_call: TRBJ2-7; clone_size: many; d_call: .; cdr3_aa: CASSLAGGRDEQYF; cdr3_nt: TGTGCCAGCAGCTTGGCCGGGGGACGGGACGAGCAGTACTTC
v_call: TRBV20-1; j_call: TRBJ2-7; clone_size: few; d_call: .; cdr3_aa: CSGQQAYEQYF; cdr3_nt: TGCAGTGGGCAACAGGCCTACGAGCAGTACTTC
v_call: TRBV5-6; j_call: TRBJ2-7; clone_size: many; d_call: .; cdr3_aa: CASSLGDHRYEQYF; cdr3_nt: TGTGCCAGCAGCTTGGGGGACCACCGCTACGAGCAGTACTTC
v_call: TRBV6-2/TRBV6-3; j_call: TRBJ1-5; clone_size: many; d_call: .; cdr3_aa: CASRASNQPQHF; cdr3_nt: TGTGCCAGCAGAGCTAGCAATCAGCCCCAGCATTTT
v_call: TRBV2; j_call: TRBJ1-5; clone_size: many; d_call: TRBD1; cdr3_aa: CASSPGTGAQPQHF; cdr3_nt: TGTGCCAGCAGTCCCGGGACAGGGGCTCAGCCCCAGCATTTT
v_call: TRBV7-8; j_call: TRBJ1-2; clone_size: many; d_call: TRBD1; cdr3_aa: CASSLGQGAIGYTF; cdr3_nt: TGTGCCAGCAGCTTGGGACAGGGGGCGATTGGCTACACCTTC
v_call: TRBV29-1; j_call: TRBJ1-5; clone_size: many; d_call: .; cdr3_aa: CSVQGLGNQPQHF; cdr3_nt: TGCAGCGTCCAAGGACTAGGCAATCAGCCCCAGCATTTT
v_call: TRBV5-1; j_call: TRBJ2-1; clone_size: few; d_call: .; cdr3_aa: CASSLAFGQSTNNEQFF; cdr3_nt: TGCGCCAGCAGCTTGGCGTTCGGACAGAGTACCAACAATGAGCAGTTCTTC
v_call: TRBV10-3; j_call: TRBJ2-3; clone_size: .; d_call: .; cdr3_aa: CAISEADRKGTDTQYF; cdr3_nt: TGTGCCATCAGTGAGGCAGACAGAAAGGGGACTGATACGCAGTATTTT
v_call: TRBV28; j_call: TRBJ1-1; clone_size: many; d_call: TRBD1; cdr3_aa: CASRPPPPGGAFF; cdr3_nt: TGTGCCAGCAGACCACCGCCCCCAGGGGGCGCTTTCTTT
v_call: TRBV9; j_call: TRBJ2-2; clone_size: .; d_call: .; cdr3_aa: CASSVIAAAGELFF; cdr3_nt: TGTGCCAGCAGCGTAATCGCAGCTGCCGGGGAGCTGTTTTTT
v_call: TRBV19; j_call: TRBJ1-5; clone_size: many; d_call: .; cdr3_aa: CASSIPQPNQPQHF; cdr3_nt: TGTGCCAGTAGTATACCCCAACCCAATCAGCCCCAGCATTTT
v_call: TRBV15; j_call: TRBJ2-1; clone_size: many; d_call: .; cdr3_aa: CATSRDLGPSYNEQFF; cdr3_nt: TGTGCCACCAGCAGAGATCTCGGCCCATCCTACAATGAGCAGTTCTTC
v_call: TRBV5-1; j_call: TRBJ2-3; clone_size: few; d_call: .; cdr3_aa: CASRITDTQYF; cdr3_nt: TGCGCCAGCAGGATTACAGATACGCAGTATTTT
v_call: TRBV7-2; j_call: TRBJ1-2; clone_size: many; d_call: .; cdr3_aa: CASSLVGFNYGYTF; cdr3_nt: TGTGCCAGCAGCTTAGTGGGATTCAACTATGGCTACACCTTC
v_call: TRBV7-8; j_call: TRBJ1-1; clone_size: few; d_call: .; cdr3_aa: CASSRNELNTEAFF; cdr3_nt: TGTGCCAGCAGCCGGAATGAGCTAAACACTGAAGCTTTCTTT
v_call: TRBV12-3/TRBV12-4; j_call: TRBJ2-2; clone_size: many; d_call: TRBD1; cdr3_aa: CASSSQGNLGTGELFF; cdr3_nt: TGTGCCAGCAGTTCACAGGGGAACTTGGGGACCGGGGAGCTGTTTTTT
v_call: TRBV6-1; j_call: TRBJ2-5; clone_size: .; d_call: .; cdr3_aa: CASSAGSGWAQETQYF; cdr3_nt: TGTGCCAGCAGTGCCGGGTCAGGGTGGGCTCAAGAGACCCAGTACTTC
v_call: TRBV30; j_call: TRBJ2-4; clone_size: few; d_call: TRBD1; cdr3_aa: CAWNSDRLLAKNIQYF; cdr3_nt: TGTGCCTGGAATTCGGACAGGCTCCTAGCCAAAAACATTCAGTACTTC
v_call: TRBV3-1; j_call: TRBJ2-1; clone_size: many; d_call: .; cdr3_aa: CASSQDKWGVTYNEQFF; cdr3_nt: TGTGCCAGCAGCCAAGATAAATGGGGGGTCACCTACAATGAGCAGTTCTTC
v_call: TRBV28; j_call: TRBJ1-5; clone_size: few; d_call: .; cdr3_aa: CASSTGGRNQPQHF; cdr3_nt: TGTGCCAGCTCTACGGGGGGGAGGAATCAGCCCCAGCATTTT
v_call: TRBV12-3/TRBV12-4; j_call: TRBJ1-1; clone_size: .; d_call: .; cdr3_aa: CASSLARGNTEAFF; cdr3_nt: TGTGCCAGCAGTCTCGCTAGAGGTAACACTGAAGCTTTCTTT
v_call: TRBV28; j_call: TRBJ1-4; clone_size: many; d_call: .; cdr3_aa: CASTQWGYEKLFF; cdr3_nt: TGTGCCAGCACCCAATGGGGATATGAAAAACTGTTTTTT
v_call: TRBV12-3/TRBV12-4; j_call: TRBJ1-4; clone_size: few; d_call: .; cdr3_aa: CASSPQGEKLFF; cdr3_nt: TGTGCCAGCAGTCCCCAGGGTGAAAAACTGTTTTTT
v_call: TRBV20-1; j_call: TRBJ2-7; clone_size: many; d_call: .; cdr3_aa: CSAGTPPYEQYF; cdr3_nt: TGCAGTGCCGGGACACCACCCTACGAGCAGTACTTC
v_call: TRBV30; j_call: TRBJ2-3; clone_size: few; d_call: .; cdr3_aa: CAFGVRYGADTQYF; cdr3_nt: TGTGCCTTTGGTGTTAGATATGGTGCAGATACGCAGTATTTT
v_call: TRBV3-1; j_call: TRBJ2-3; clone_size: many; d_call: TRBD2; cdr3_aa: CASSSRAGSTDTQYF; cdr3_nt: TGTGCCAGCAGCTCACGAGCGGGAAGCACAGATACGCAGTATTTT
v_call: TRBV3-1; j_call: TRBJ2-1; clone_size: .; d_call: TRBD2; cdr3_aa: CASSQGAGVGNEQFF; cdr3_nt: TGTGCCAGCAGCCAAGGAGCGGGGGTGGGAAATGAGCAGTTCTTC
v_call: TRBV30; j_call: TRBJ1-5; clone_size: many; d_call: TRBD1; cdr3_aa: CAWSWTGTNQPQHF; cdr3_nt: TGTGCCTGGAGCTGGACAGGGACCAATCAGCCCCAGCATTTT
v_call: TRBV29-1; j_call: TRBJ2-2; clone_size: many; d_call: .; cdr3_aa: CSGEGAGELFF; cdr3_nt: TGCAGCGGGGAAGGGGCCGGGGAGCTGTTTTTT
v_call: TRBV28; j_call: TRBJ2-6; clone_size: many; d_call: .; cdr3_aa: CASSLGVSLYSGANVLTF; cdr3_nt: TGTGCCAGCAGTTTAGGTGTCAGTTTGTACTCTGGGGCCAACGTCCTGACTTTC
v_call: TRBV20-1; j_call: TRBJ2-7; clone_size: many; d_call: TRBD1; cdr3_aa: CSAHAGTGFGQYF; cdr3_nt: TGCAGTGCTCATGCCGGGACAGGGTTTGGGCAGTACTTC